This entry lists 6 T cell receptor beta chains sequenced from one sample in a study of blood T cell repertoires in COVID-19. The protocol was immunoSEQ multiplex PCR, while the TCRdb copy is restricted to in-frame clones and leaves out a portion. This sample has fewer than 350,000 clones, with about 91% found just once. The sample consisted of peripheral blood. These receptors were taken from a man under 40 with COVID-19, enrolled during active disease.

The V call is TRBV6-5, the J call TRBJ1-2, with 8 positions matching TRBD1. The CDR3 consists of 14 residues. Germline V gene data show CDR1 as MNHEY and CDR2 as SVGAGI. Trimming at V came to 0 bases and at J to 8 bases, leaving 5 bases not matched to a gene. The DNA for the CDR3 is TGTGCCAGCAGTTACTCTCCCAGGGGGCGGGGCTACACCTTC. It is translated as CASSYSPRGRGYTF.

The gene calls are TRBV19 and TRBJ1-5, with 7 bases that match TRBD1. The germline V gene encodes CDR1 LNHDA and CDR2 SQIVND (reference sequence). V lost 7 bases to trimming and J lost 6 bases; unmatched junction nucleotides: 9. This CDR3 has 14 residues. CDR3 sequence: CASNPRQGRQPQHF. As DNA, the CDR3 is TGTGCCAGTAACCCCCGACAGGGACGTCAGCCCCAGCATTTT.

CDR3 nucleotides: TGCGCCAGCAGTGACGCCTGGACAGGGGCCTCTGAAGAGCAGTTCTTC. Protein product: CASSDAWTGASEEQFF. The V and J genes are TRBV10-1 and TRBJ2-1, with 9 positions matching TRBD1. After removal of 3 bases from V and 10 bases from J, the junction contained 13 bases not matched to a gene. This CDR3 has 16 amino acids. In germline, CDR1 is WNHNN, CDR2 SYGVQD (reference sequence).

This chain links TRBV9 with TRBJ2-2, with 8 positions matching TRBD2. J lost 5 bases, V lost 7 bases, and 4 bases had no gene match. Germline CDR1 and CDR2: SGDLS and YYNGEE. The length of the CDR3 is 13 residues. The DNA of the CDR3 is TGTGCCAGCTCCCGGGAGGGAACCGGGGAGCTGTTTTTT. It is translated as CASSREGTGELFF.

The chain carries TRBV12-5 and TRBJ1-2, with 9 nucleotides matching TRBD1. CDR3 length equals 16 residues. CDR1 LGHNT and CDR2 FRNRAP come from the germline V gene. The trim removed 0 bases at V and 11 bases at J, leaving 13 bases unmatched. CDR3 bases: TGTGCTAGTGGTTTGGTCCAAACAGGGGGCTCTTTTGGATACACCTTC. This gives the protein CASGLVQTGGSFGYTF.

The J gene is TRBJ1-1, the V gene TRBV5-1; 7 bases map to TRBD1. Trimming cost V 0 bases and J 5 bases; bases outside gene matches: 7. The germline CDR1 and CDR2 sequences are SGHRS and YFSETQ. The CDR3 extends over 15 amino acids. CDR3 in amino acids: CASSLVYRGRTEAFF. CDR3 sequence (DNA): TGCGCCAGCAGCTTGGTGTACAGGGGTCGGACTGAAGCTTTCTTT.